This TCR beta chain was observed in a study of T cell repertoires in cytomegalovirus infection. With respect to this clonotype: The antigen remains undetermined.

TCRdb fed the reads into MiXCR, producing one record per CDR3 protein. The sample lists approximately 910,000 distinct CDR3 sequences; around 31% were seen once. This TCR derives from a human donor in good health (CMV status not recorded). Some clones in this sample may be carry-over from other donors' samples. The source was cultured CD8+ T cells from PBMCs, collected from culture after CMV antigen stimulation.

Here the CDR3 reads CASSRPGLVEQYF. The CDR3 DNA reads TGTGCCAGCAGCCGGCCAGGGCTTGTCGAGCAGTACTTC. The chain links TRBV7-6 to TRBJ2-7; maybe TRBD1 (5 bases). Germline CDR1 and CDR2: SGHVS and FNYEAQ. Trimming took 5 bases from V and 6 from J, leaving 14 bases between them. This CDR3 has 13 residues.